The 15 T cell receptor beta chains below come from one sample, sequenced in a study of blood T cell repertoires in COVID-19. Some clones are missing from TCRdb's copy, which holds only in-frame ones; the method was immunoSEQ multiplex PCR. The data hold roughly 340,000 clones, with around 87% observed a single time. Sequenced sample: PBMCs or T cells enriched from blood (not recorded which). Source of these receptors: a man in his forties in a cohort exposed to, infected with or recovered from COVID-19 (not recorded which).

The V and J genes are TRBV7-2 and TRBJ1-1; 9 positions match TRBD1. The trim removed 6 bases at V and 5 bases at J, leaving 7 bases unmatched. Germline lookup yields CDR1 SGHTA and CDR2 FQGNSA. The CDR3 length is 14 residues. The CDR3 region is CASSSTGGRTEAFF. CDR3 nucleotide sequence: TGTGCCAGCAGTTCTACAGGGGGCAGGACTGAAGCTTTCTTT.

The rearrangement uses TRBV7-2 and TRBJ2-7, with D perhaps TRBD2 (6 bases). V lost 6 bases, J lost 4 bases, and 16 bases lay in between. From germline, CDR1 is SGHTA and CDR2 FQGNSA. CDR3 length equals 14 residues. The CDR3 spells CASSLGGMPYEQYF. The CDR3 DNA sequence: TGTGCCAGCAGTCTAGGCGGGATGCCGTACGAGCAGTACTTC.

The V and J genes are TRBV11-2 and TRBJ2-2, with 10 bases identical to TRBD2. Germline CDR1 and CDR2: SGHAT and FQNNGV. V was pared by 5 bases and J by 2 bases, with 5 bases of the junction left unmatched. This CDR3 region has 16 residues. CDR3 nucleotides: TGTGCCAGCAGCACCCGGACTAGCGGTAACACCGGGGAGCTGTTTTTT. Amino acids: CASSTRTSGNTGELFF.

The chain carries TRBV28 and TRBJ2-7; D is perhaps TRBD1 (9 bases). Per the germline V gene, CDR1 is MDHEN and CDR2 is SYDVKM. The V end lost 6 bases, the J end lost 3 bases, and 15 bases lay between the germline ends. The CDR3 contains 14 residues. CDR3 in DNA: TGTGCCAGCAGGTTAGCGGGACAGGGCTACGAGCAGTACTTC. Protein: CASRLAGQGYEQYF.

The chain recombines TRBV5-1 with TRBJ1-5, with TRBD1 matching 9 bases. The CDR3 is made up of 16 amino acids. The V gene end was trimmed by 4 bases and the J gene end by 7 bases; junction bases not matched to a gene: 12. CDR1 is SGHRS and CDR2 is YFSETQ in the germline V gene. The CDR3 sequence is CASSPSGTGYGQPQHF. The CDR3 DNA follows: TGCGCCAGCAGCCCGTCCGGGACAGGGTATGGCCAGCCCCAGCATTTT.

The chain is built from TRBV3-1 (or the pseudogene TRBV3-2) and TRBJ2-5, with a weak D call TRBD2 (6 bases). The length of the CDR3 is 16 residues. Deletions cut 5 bases from V and 4 bases from J, with 20 bases between. Germline V CDR1 and CDR2: LGHDT, YNNKEL (reference sequence). The CDR3 region has the DNA TGTGCCAGCAGCGCTAATTGGGCCGCGGGGCGAGAGACCCAGTACTTC. Its translation is CASSANWAAGRETQYF.

The rearrangement links TRBV19 to TRBJ1-5; no definite D call. V lost 0 bases and J lost 0, with 12 bases in between. This CDR3 has 17 residues. The germline V gene has CDR1 LNHDA and CDR2 SQIVND (reference sequence). Here the CDR3 DNA reads TGTGCCAGTAGTATAGAAGTAGGCGGGTATAGCAATCAGCCCCAGCATTTT. Translating gives CASSIEVGGYSNQPQHF.

The V gene is TRBV7-6, the J gene TRBJ2-7, with D perhaps matching TRBD2 (6 bases). The CDR3 spans 18 residues. V was clipped by 5 bases and J by 2 bases, with 25 bases between them. CDR1 and CDR2 from the germline V gene are SGHVS and FNYEAQ. This CDR3 is CASSKHTSAGQRAYEQYF. The CDR3 nucleotides read TGTGCCAGCAGCAAACACACGTCGGCGGGGCAGCGAGCCTACGAGCAGTACTTC.

The V call is TRBV7-6, the J call TRBJ2-5, with 15 bases that match TRBD2. CDR1 and CDR2 from the germline V gene are SGHVS and FNYEAQ. Trimming removed 5 bases from V and 5 bases from J; junction bases left unmatched: 3. The CDR3 loop spans 15 amino acids. Written as DNA, the CDR3 is TGTGCCAGCAGCCTAGGACTAGCGGGAGGGGAGACCCAGTACTTC. As protein: CASSLGLAGGETQYF.

This clone appeared a few times. The chain joins TRBV7-2 to TRBJ2-5, with TRBD1 matching over 9 bases. V lost 3 bases and J lost 2; bases outside the gene matches: 7. Germline V gene lookup returns CDR1 SGHTA and CDR2 FQGNSA. The CDR3 runs 16 residues. CDR3 in amino acids: CASSFPGQGIQETQYF. The CDR3 DNA reads as TGTGCCAGCAGCTTCCCGGGACAGGGTATACAAGAGACCCAGTACTTC.

This chain uses TRBV19 with TRBJ1-4; TRBD1 agrees at 7 bases. The CDR3 extends over 15 amino acids. The germline V gene has CDR1 LNHDA and CDR2 SQIVND (reference sequence). The junction had 8 bases not matched to a gene; V was cut back by 7 bases and J by 3 bases. DNA of the CDR3: TGTGCCAGTAAGGGGTCCGGGACAGCTAATGAAAAACTGTTTTTT. It translates to CASKGSGTANEKLFF.

This chain joins TRBV6-2 or TRBV6-3 and TRBJ1-2; the D is unclear. The CDR3 runs 13 residues. V was clipped by 3 bases and J by 2 bases, with 7 bases between them. CDR1 and CDR2 from the germline V gene are MNHEY and SVGEGT. The CDR3 bases are TGTGCCAGCAGTTATAGCATCAACTATGGCTACACCTTC. Residues: CASSYSINYGYTF.

The J gene is TRBJ2-4, the V gene TRBV7-8, with D unclear. Trimming removed 4 bases at V and 0 bases at J, with 13 bases between. The CDR3 is 16 amino acids. CDR1 is SGHVS and CDR2 is FQNEAQ in the germline V gene. CDR3 sequence reads: CASSSLRRVAKNIQYF. CDR3 DNA: TGTGCCAGCAGCTCACTTCGACGGGTAGCCAAAAACATTCAGTACTTC.

The CDR3 reads CSASRLAGVNNEQFF. DNA of the CDR3: TGCAGTGCTAGTCGCCTAGCGGGAGTGAACAATGAGCAGTTCTTC. This rearrangement joins TRBV20-1 to TRBJ2-1, with TRBD2 identical over 10 bases. Unmatched junction bases numbered 7, after V lost 3 bases and J lost 5 bases. This CDR3 is 15 amino acids long. In germline, CDR1 is DFQATT, CDR2 SNEGSKA (reference sequence).

J is TRBJ1-2 and V is TRBV20-1; no reliable D call. CDR1 is DFQATT, CDR2 SNEGSKA, per germline (reference sequence). The length of the CDR3 is 11 residues. Trimming removed 5 bases from V and 8 bases from J, with 12 bases in between. The CDR3 loop reads CSAPRTGGYTF. The CDR3 DNA sequence: TGCAGTGCTCCTAGGACGGGGGGCTACACCTTC.